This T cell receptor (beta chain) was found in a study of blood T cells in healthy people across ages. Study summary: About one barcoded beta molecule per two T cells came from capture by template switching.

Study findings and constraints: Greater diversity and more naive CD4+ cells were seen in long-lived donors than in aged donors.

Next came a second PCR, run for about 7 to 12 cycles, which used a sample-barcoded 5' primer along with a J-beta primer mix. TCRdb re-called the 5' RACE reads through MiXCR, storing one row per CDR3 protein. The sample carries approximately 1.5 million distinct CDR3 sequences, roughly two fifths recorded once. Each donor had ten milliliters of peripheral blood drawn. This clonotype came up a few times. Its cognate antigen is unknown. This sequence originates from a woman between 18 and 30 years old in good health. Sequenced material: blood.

Written as DNA, the CDR3 is TGTGCCAGCAGTTACCCCTACAGGACAGATTATAGCAATCAGCCCCAGCATTTT. Translating it yields CASSYPYRTDYSNQPQHF. This chain joins TRBV6-6 and TRBJ1-5, with TRBD1 as a possible D gene (6 bases). Trimming took off 2 bases at V and 0 bases at J, with 17 bases between the two ends. This CDR3 is 18 amino acids long. Per germline, CDR1 MNHNY and CDR2 SVGAGI (reference sequence).